The entry below describes one T cell receptor (beta chain). What it binds is not known. The CDR3 sequence is 14 residues long. V lost 1 base to trimming and J lost 3 bases, with 11 bases between them. CDR1 is SGHRS and CDR2 is YFSETQ in the germline V gene. This record comes from a study of CD8 T cells in ankylosing spondylitis. Study-wide results and caveats: Clones linked to the disease showed a CD8+ phenotype. They occurred at relatively low frequencies in peripheral blood. Enrichment of disease-linked clones was reportedly significant in matched ankylosing spondylitis synovial fluid. For ankylosing spondylitis blood, a TCR beta motif of 7 to 9 highly homologous variants appeared characteristic.

Researchers built TCR beta libraries using quantitative 5'-RACE with molecular barcodes. TCRdb called the 5' RACE reads again in MiXCR, with one record for every CDR3 protein. Altogether 750,000 to 850,000 distinct CDR3 sequences are present, roughly 12% being singletons, with the ten largest covering just over 0.5%. The sample consisted of blood, either unsorted or a sorted T cell fraction (not recorded which). This chain joins TRBV5-1 and TRBJ2-7; D unresolved. This sequence originates from a male donor with ankylosing spondylitis. The CDR3, as DNA: TGCGCCAGCAGCTTGTATGCCGGAAACTACGAGCAGTACTTC. Amino acids: CASSLYAGNYEQYF.